These T cell receptor beta chains were read from a single sample in a study of blood T cell repertoires in COVID-19. Profiling relied on immunoSEQ multiplex PCR, and the TCRdb table lists in-frame clones only, not all of them. The table includes some 320,000 clones, 90% to 95% detected once. Sequenced input: PBMCs or T cells enriched from blood (not recorded which). These receptor sequences come from a woman in her thirties who had been exposed to COVID-19. Both conserved end residues are part of each CDR3. D genes are given only for firm matches. A row's size may be missing; if present it is once, few, many or a size class.

TRBJ1-4,TRBV3-1/TRBV3-2,NA,NA,CASGGVGGRLFF,TGTGCCAGCGGAGGGGTGGGTGGGAGACTGTTTTTT
TRBJ2-1,TRBV28,NA,NA,CASSLGGVDEQFF,TGTGCCAGCAGTCTGGGGGGTGTTGATGAGCAGTTCTTC
TRBJ1-1,TRBV4-3,NA,TRBD1,CASSLGSGQGGTKAFF,TGCGCCAGCAGCCTCGGGTCGGGACAGGGCGGGACGAAAGCTTTCTTT
TRBJ1-2,TRBV11-2,NA,TRBD1,CASSGRQGANYGYTF,TGTGCCAGCAGCGGCCGACAGGGGGCGAACTATGGCTACACCTTC
TRBJ1-2,TRBV7-2,NA,NA,CASSRNAGDRGYTF,TGTGCCAGCAGCCGCAACGCAGGGGACCGGGGCTACACCTTC
TRBJ1-1,TRBV30,NA,NA,CAWTGGSTEAFF,TGTGCCTGGACGGGGGGAAGCACTGAAGCTTTCTTT
TRBJ1-2,TRBV28,once,TRBD1,CASRSGQGINYGYTF,TGTGCCAGCAGGTCGGGACAGGGCATTAACTATGGCTACACCTTC
TRBJ2-7,TRBV19,once,TRBD1,CASSIRDRGPYEQYF,TGTGCCAGTAGTATCCGGGACAGGGGACCCTACGAGCAGTACTTC
TRBJ2-5,TRBV29-1,once,TRBD2,CSVEGLVGKTQYF,TGCAGCGTTGAGGGACTAGTAGGAAAGACCCAGTACTTC
TRBJ1-2,TRBV6-5,NA,NA,CASSRGSYGYTF,TGTGCCAGCAGCCGGGGAAGTTATGGCTACACCTTC
TRBJ1-2,TRBV27,NA,NA,CATSRGGRRANYGYTF,TGTGCCACCTCTCGCGGGGGCAGGAGAGCTAACTATGGCTACACCTTC
TRBJ1-1,TRBV9,NA,NA,CASRGLLGDSSEAFF,TGTGCCAGCAGAGGCCTGTTAGGGGACTCCTCTGAAGCTTTCTTT
TRBJ1-2,TRBV3-1/TRBV3-2,NA,TRBD1,CASSQGQGAYGYTF,TGTGCCAGCAGCCAAGGACAGGGGGCCTATGGCTACACCTTC
TRBJ2-3,TRBV11-1,NA,TRBD2,CASSSGLAGAGTQYF,TGTGCCAGCAGCTCCGGACTAGCGGGGGCAGGTACGCAGTATTTT
TRBJ1-6,TRBV6-5,NA,NA,CASGDSPLHF,TGTGCCAGCGGCGACAGTCCCCTCCACTTT
TRBJ1-4,TRBV6-5,once,TRBD1,CASSPDRENEKLFF,TGTGCCAGCAGTCCGGACAGGGAAAATGAAAAACTGTTTTTT
TRBJ2-1,TRBV11-3,NA,NA,CASSFGGAFNEQFF,TGTGCCAGCAGCTTTGGGGGGGCCTTCAATGAGCAGTTCTTC
TRBJ2-7,TRBV5-1,NA,TRBD1,CASSFGTDLYEQYF,TGCGCCAGCAGCTTCGGGACAGACCTCTACGAGCAGTACTTC
TRBJ2-5,TRBV4-1,once,NA,CASSQEGLHQETQYF,TGCGCCAGCAGCCAAGAGGGACTGCACCAAGAGACCCAGTACTTC
TRBJ2-1,TRBV6-5,NA,NA,CASSPGGYNNEQFF,TGTGCCAGCTCTCCTGGGGGGTATAACAATGAGCAGTTCTTC
TRBJ1-2,TRBV6-1,NA,NA,CASSEMGARGYTF,TGTGCCAGCAGTGAAATGGGGGCGCGTGGCTACACCTTC
TRBJ1-2,TRBV7-9,few,TRBD1,CASSWGGQGQGYTF,TGTGCCAGCAGCTGGGGAGGACAGGGCCAAGGCTACACCTTC
TRBJ2-2,TRBV4-1,NA,TRBD2,CASRQPRTSGGAGTGELFF,TGCGCCAGCAGGCAACCTCGGACTAGCGGGGGGGCTGGGACCGGGGAGCTGTTTTTT
TRBJ2-6,TRBV4-1,NA,NA,CASSQDPYGVLPSSGANVLTF,TGCGCCAGCAGCCAAGACCCCTACGGGGTACTCCCTAGCTCTGGGGCCAACGTCCTGACTTTC
TRBJ2-7,TRBV4-1,NA,TRBD2,CASSQKLADFPYEQYF,TGCGCCAGCAGCCAGAAACTAGCGGACTTTCCCTACGAGCAGTACTTC
TRBJ1-2,TRBV15,once,NA,CATSPHGTNYGYTF,TGTGCCACCAGCCCGCACGGGACTAACTATGGCTACACCTTC
TRBJ2-1,TRBV29-1,NA,TRBD1,CSVSRDRGYNEQFF,TGCAGCGTAAGCCGGGACAGGGGCTACAATGAGCAGTTCTTC
TRBJ2-1,TRBV18,NA,NA,CASSRTTRSNEQFF,TGTGCCAGCTCACGGACGACTAGGTCCAATGAGCAGTTCTTC
TRBJ1-1,TRBV7-2,NA,TRBD1,CASSLRQGWTEAFF,TGTGCCAGCAGCTTAAGACAGGGGTGGACTGAAGCTTTCTTT
TRBJ2-7,TRBV4-2,NA,NA,CASSQDSLSGDFYEQYF,TGTGCCAGCAGCCAAGATTCCCTCTCCGGGGATTTCTACGAGCAGTACTTC
TRBJ1-6,TRBV5-5,NA,NA,CASSLFQDYNSPLHF,TGTGCCAGCAGCTTGTTCCAGGACTATAATTCACCCCTCCACTTT
TRBJ1-1,TRBV5-5,NA,NA,CASSGITGMNTEAFF,TGTGCCAGCAGCGGAATAACAGGAATGAACACTGAAGCTTTCTTT
TRBJ2-5,TRBV20-1,NA,NA,CSAPYRETQYF,TGCAGTGCTCCGTACAGAGAGACCCAGTACTTC
TRBJ1-1,TRBV5-6,NA,TRBD1,CASSRGTANTEAFF,TGTGCCAGCAGCAGAGGGACAGCGAACACTGAAGCTTTCTTT
TRBJ2-2,TRBV6-2/TRBV6-3,NA,NA,CASSGWVAEFRTGELFF,TGTGCCAGCAGTGGTTGGGTCGCGGAGTTTCGTACCGGGGAGCTGTTTTTT
TRBJ1-1,TRBV7-2,NA,NA,CASSPGGHRAFF,TGTGCCAGCAGTCCGGGAGGGCACAGGGCTTTCTTT
TRBJ1-6,TRBV2,NA,NA,CASTGVDSPLHF,TGTGCCAGCACCGGGGTCGACTCACCCCTCCACTTT
TRBJ1-2,TRBV13,NA,NA,CASSRDGGGPHYGYTF,TGTGCCAGCAGCCGTGATGGGGGGGGTCCCCACTATGGCTACACCTTC